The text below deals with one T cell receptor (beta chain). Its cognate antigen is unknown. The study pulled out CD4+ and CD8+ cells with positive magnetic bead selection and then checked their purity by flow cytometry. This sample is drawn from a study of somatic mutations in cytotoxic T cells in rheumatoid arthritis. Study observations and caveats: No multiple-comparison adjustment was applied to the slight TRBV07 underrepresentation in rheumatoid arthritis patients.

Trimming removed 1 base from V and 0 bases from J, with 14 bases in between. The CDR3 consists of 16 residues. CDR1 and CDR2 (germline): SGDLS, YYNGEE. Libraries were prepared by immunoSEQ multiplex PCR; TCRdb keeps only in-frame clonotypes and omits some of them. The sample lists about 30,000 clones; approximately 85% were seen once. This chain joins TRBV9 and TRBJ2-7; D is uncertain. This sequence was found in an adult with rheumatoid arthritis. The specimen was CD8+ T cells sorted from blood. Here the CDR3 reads CASSVNPERSSYEQYF. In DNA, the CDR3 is TGTGCCAGCAGCGTAAACCCCGAGAGGAGCTCCTACGAGCAGTACTTC.